The clone carrying this TCR beta chain was seen ten or more times. The antigen is not known. The entry originates in a study of spatial heterogeneity in lung cancer. Study-level findings and limits: The study found ubiquitous expanded tumor TCRs in blood more at resection than follow-up.

Documented time point: sample taken at primary tumor resection. From tumor, nontumor lung or frozen PBMC, whole RNA was taken unsorted for sequencing. Germline V gives CDR1 LNHDA, CDR2 SQIVND (reference sequence). CDR3 size: 14 residues. V lost 5 bases, J lost 5 bases, and 8 bases stayed unmatched. A unique molecular identifier was attached to every TCR cDNA molecule. TCRdb independently ran MiXCR on the 5' RACE reads; one entry per CDR3 protein. Of 50,000 to 65,000 distinct CDR3 sequences in the sample, more than 6.5% were seen once. The specimen comprised PBMCs, sampled at surgery. The chain links TRBV19 to TRBJ2-5, with 7 bases identical to TRBD2. The source of this sequence is a female donor with early-stage non-small cell lung cancer. CDR3 in DNA: TGTGCCAGTAGTCCCGAAGTGCGGGGGGAGACCCAGTACTTC. Amino acids: CASSPEVRGETQYF.